Listed below are T cell receptor beta chains from one sample, sequenced in a study of OX40 agonist ivuxolimab in advanced cancers. Measured with immunoSEQ multiplex PCR; TCRdb has only the in-frame clones, and not every one. The sample has roughly 64,000 clones, about four fifths seen once; the top ten hold about 2.5%. This material consisted of CD4+ or CD8+ T cells sorted from blood, taken in a trial of the OX40 agonist ivuxolimab. Source of these receptors: an adult with an advanced solid tumor such as melanoma, head and neck, liver or kidney cancer. Both conserved end residues are part of each CDR3. Fields, in order: CDR3 length, D gene, V gene, clone size, J gene, CDR3 protein, CDR3 DNA. D genes are given only for firm matches. The size field is filled for only some rows; it gives once, few, many or a size class.

len: 14
d_gene: .
v_gene: TRBV7-2
abundance: .
j_gene: TRBJ1-1
CDR3aa: CASSLSQGYTEAFF
CDR3nt: TGTGCCAGCAGCCTATCACAGGGTTACACTGAAGCTTTCTTT

len: 18
d_gene: TRBD2
v_gene: TRBV7-2
abundance: .
j_gene: TRBJ2-5
CDR3aa: CASSLSPFRGGSEETQYF
CDR3nt: TGTGCCAGCAGCTTAAGTCCCTTTCGCGGGGGGTCGGAGGAGACCCAGTACTTC

len: 15
d_gene: .
v_gene: TRBV14
abundance: .
j_gene: TRBJ2-5
CDR3aa: CASSQRKKIQETQYF
CDR3nt: TGTGCCAGCAGCCAAAGGAAGAAAATTCAAGAGACCCAGTACTTC

len: 14
d_gene: .
v_gene: TRBV9
abundance: .
j_gene: TRBJ1-4
CDR3aa: CASSVGGFNEKLFF
CDR3nt: TGTGCCAGCAGCGTAGGTGGGTTTAATGAAAAACTGTTTTTT

len: 15
d_gene: .
v_gene: TRBV30
abundance: few
j_gene: TRBJ1-6
CDR3aa: CAWGREGSNSSPLHF
CDR3nt: TGTGCCTGGGGGAGAGAGGGGTCGAATAGTTCACCCCTCCACTTT

len: 17
d_gene: TRBD2
v_gene: TRBV4-1
abundance: .
j_gene: TRBJ2-5
CDR3aa: CASSQEGGAGGEETQYF
CDR3nt: TGCGCCAGCAGCCAAGAGGGAGGCGCGGGAGGCGAAGAGACCCAGTACTTC

len: 15
d_gene: .
v_gene: TRBV7-9
abundance: few
j_gene: TRBJ1-4
CDR3aa: CASSLGWGPNEKLFF
CDR3nt: TGTGCCAGCAGCTTAGGCTGGGGGCCGAATGAAAAACTGTTTTTT

len: 13
d_gene: TRBD2
v_gene: TRBV4-2
abundance: .
j_gene: TRBJ2-5
CDR3aa: CASSPAAGETQYF
CDR3nt: TGTGCCAGCAGCCCAGCAGCGGGGGAGACCCAGTACTTC

len: 12
d_gene: TRBD1
v_gene: TRBV7-9
abundance: .
j_gene: TRBJ2-7
CDR3aa: CASSLEQGILYF
CDR3nt: TGTGCCAGCAGCTTGGAACAGGGGATTTTGTACTTC

len: 16
d_gene: .
v_gene: TRBV9
abundance: .
j_gene: TRBJ2-3
CDR3aa: CASSVVRGASTDTQYF
CDR3nt: TGTGCCAGCAGCGTAGTGAGGGGGGCCAGCACAGATACGCAGTATTTT

len: 15
d_gene: .
v_gene: TRBV4-3
abundance: .
j_gene: TRBJ1-1
CDR3aa: CASSQDATGRTEAFF
CDR3nt: TGCGCCAGCAGCCAAGACGCGACAGGCCGCACTGAAGCTTTCTTT

len: 13
d_gene: .
v_gene: TRBV7-7
abundance: .
j_gene: TRBJ1-1
CDR3aa: CASARQENTEAFF
CDR3nt: TGTGCCAGCGCCCGGCAAGAGAACACTGAAGCTTTCTTT

len: 14
d_gene: .
v_gene: TRBV7-9
abundance: .
j_gene: TRBJ1-1
CDR3aa: CASSLGGLNTEAFF
CDR3nt: TGTGCCAGCAGCTTAGGGGGGTTGAACACTGAAGCTTTCTTT

len: 16
d_gene: TRBD1
v_gene: TRBV6-6
abundance: .
j_gene: TRBJ1-3
CDR3aa: CASGRDRGVSGNTIYF
CDR3nt: TGTGCCAGCGGCCGGGACAGGGGGGTTTCTGGAAACACCATATATTTT

len: 14
d_gene: TRBD1
v_gene: TRBV5-1
abundance: .
j_gene: TRBJ1-2
CDR3aa: CASSLEQGNYGYTF
CDR3nt: TGCGCCAGCAGCTTGGAACAGGGGAACTATGGCTACACCTTC

len: 14
d_gene: .
v_gene: TRBV7-9
abundance: .
j_gene: TRBJ2-3
CDR3aa: CASTPETLTDTQYF
CDR3nt: TGTGCCAGCACGCCGGAGACCCTTACAGATACGCAGTATTTT

len: 18
d_gene: .
v_gene: TRBV18
abundance: few
j_gene: TRBJ1-1
CDR3aa: CASSPYSIRYPMNTEAFF
CDR3nt: TGTGCCAGCTCACCATACAGTATCAGGTACCCTATGAACACTGAAGCTTTCTTT

len: 17
d_gene: TRBD2
v_gene: TRBV27
abundance: .
j_gene: TRBJ2-1
CDR3aa: CASSSGRLAGSYNEQFF
CDR3nt: TGTGCCAGCAGTTCTGGCCGACTAGCGGGATCCTACAATGAGCAGTTCTTC

len: 14
d_gene: .
v_gene: TRBV4-1
abundance: .
j_gene: TRBJ2-5
CDR3aa: CASSQGLLAETQYF
CDR3nt: TGCGCCAGCAGCCAGGGGCTCCTCGCAGAGACCCAGTACTTC

len: 13
d_gene: .
v_gene: TRBV19
abundance: .
j_gene: TRBJ2-5
CDR3aa: CASSLAQRETQYF
CDR3nt: TGTGCCAGTAGTCTGGCACAAAGGGAGACCCAGTACTTC

len: 13
d_gene: .
v_gene: TRBV15
abundance: .
j_gene: TRBJ2-7
CDR3aa: CATSRGRDSEQYF
CDR3nt: TGTGCCACCAGCAGGGGACGGGACTCCGAGCAGTACTTC

len: 16
d_gene: TRBD1
v_gene: TRBV13
abundance: .
j_gene: TRBJ1-1
CDR3aa: CASSLMWDRGLSEAFF
CDR3nt: TGTGCCAGCAGCTTAATGTGGGACAGGGGGCTTAGTGAAGCTTTCTTT

len: 13
d_gene: .
v_gene: TRBV4-1
abundance: .
j_gene: TRBJ1-2
CDR3aa: CASSQDYRDGYTF
CDR3nt: TGCGCCAGCAGCCAAGATTATAGGGATGGCTACACCTTC

len: 16
d_gene: TRBD2
v_gene: TRBV18
abundance: few
j_gene: TRBJ2-1
CDR3aa: CASSPIRSGRGNEQFF
CDR3nt: TGTGCCAGCTCACCAATCCGAAGCGGGAGGGGCAATGAGCAGTTCTTC

len: 14
d_gene: .
v_gene: TRBV5-1
abundance: .
j_gene: TRBJ1-3
CDR3aa: CASSLALSGNTIYF
CDR3nt: TGCGCCAGCAGCTTGGCTCTTTCTGGAAACACCATATATTTT

len: 16
d_gene: .
v_gene: TRBV5-4
abundance: .
j_gene: TRBJ2-7
CDR3aa: CASSAGEDRSSYEQYF
CDR3nt: TGTGCCAGCAGTGCCGGGGAGGACAGGAGCTCCTACGAGCAGTACTTC

len: 14
d_gene: .
v_gene: TRBV29-1
abundance: .
j_gene: TRBJ2-1
CDR3aa: CSVLTGGSYNEQFF
CDR3nt: TGCAGCGTTTTGACAGGCGGGAGCTACAATGAGCAGTTCTTC

len: 12
d_gene: TRBD2
v_gene: TRBV6-5
abundance: .
j_gene: TRBJ2-1
CDR3aa: CASTAGSDEQFF
CDR3nt: TGTGCCAGCACAGCGGGATCGGATGAGCAGTTCTTC

len: 15
d_gene: .
v_gene: TRBV9
abundance: .
j_gene: TRBJ2-3
CDR3aa: CASSRAGDIPHTQYF
CDR3nt: TGTGCCAGCAGCAGGGCCGGGGACATACCCCATACGCAGTATTTT

len: 18
d_gene: TRBD1
v_gene: TRBV10-3
abundance: .
j_gene: TRBJ2-1
CDR3aa: CAIRETGGASWRINEQFF
CDR3nt: TGTGCCATCAGGGAGACAGGGGGCGCCTCTTGGCGAATCAATGAGCAGTTCTTC

len: 15
d_gene: TRBD1
v_gene: TRBV4-3
abundance: few
j_gene: TRBJ1-2
CDR3aa: CASSQDARRGVGYTF
CDR3nt: TGCGCCAGCAGCCAAGATGCCCGCAGGGGGGTTGGCTACACCTTC

len: 15
d_gene: TRBD1
v_gene: TRBV5-1
abundance: once
j_gene: TRBJ1-2
CDR3aa: CASSLGDRANYGYTF
CDR3nt: TGCGCCAGCAGCTTGGGTGACAGGGCTAACTATGGCTACACCTTC

len: 13
d_gene: .
v_gene: TRBV6-6
abundance: .
j_gene: TRBJ2-5
CDR3aa: CASSYGHQETQYF
CDR3nt: TGTGCCAGCAGTTACGGCCACCAAGAGACCCAGTACTTC

len: 15
d_gene: TRBD1
v_gene: TRBV19
abundance: once
j_gene: TRBJ1-3
CDR3aa: CASSSGTVWKDTIYF
CDR3nt: TGTGCCAGTAGTTCCGGGACAGTCTGGAAGGACACCATATATTTT

len: 17
d_gene: .
v_gene: TRBV5-1
abundance: .
j_gene: TRBJ2-1
CDR3aa: CASSLTYGPTSYNEQFF
CDR3nt: TGCGCCAGCAGCTTGACATACGGTCCGACCTCCTACAATGAGCAGTTCTTC

len: 16
d_gene: .
v_gene: TRBV5-4
abundance: .
j_gene: TRBJ2-6
CDR3aa: CASSLGGGRGANVLTF
CDR3nt: TGTGCCAGCAGCTTGGGCGGGGGCCGAGGGGCCAACGTCCTGACTTTC

len: 15
d_gene: TRBD2
v_gene: TRBV2
abundance: .
j_gene: TRBJ2-1
CDR3aa: CASSEKREGYNEQFF
CDR3nt: TGTGCCAGCAGTGAGAAGCGGGAGGGCTACAATGAGCAGTTCTTC

len: 15
d_gene: .
v_gene: TRBV11-2
abundance: .
j_gene: TRBJ2-3
CDR3aa: CASSLDPGGGDTQYF
CDR3nt: TGTGCCAGCAGCTTAGATCCGGGGGGCGGAGATACGCAGTATTTT

len: 15
d_gene: TRBD1
v_gene: TRBV2
abundance: once
j_gene: TRBJ1-1
CDR3aa: CASSEGRGRGTEAFF
CDR3nt: TGTGCCAGCAGTGAGGGCAGGGGGCGCGGGACTGAAGCTTTCTTT

len: 12
d_gene: .
v_gene: TRBV7-2
abundance: .
j_gene: TRBJ2-5
CDR3aa: CASSLEGWTQYF
CDR3nt: TGTGCCAGCAGCTTAGAAGGCTGGACCCAGTACTTC

len: 15
d_gene: .
v_gene: TRBV11-2
abundance: .
j_gene: TRBJ2-7
CDR3aa: CASSRTGDGSYEQYF
CDR3nt: TGTGCCAGCAGCCGAACTGGGGACGGCTCCTACGAGCAGTACTTC

len: 11
d_gene: .
v_gene: TRBV20-1
abundance: .
j_gene: TRBJ1-2
CDR3aa: CSARDDGGYTF
CDR3nt: TGCAGTGCTAGAGATGATGGTGGCTACACCTTC

len: 15
d_gene: TRBD1
v_gene: TRBV6-5
abundance: .
j_gene: TRBJ1-2
CDR3aa: CASSNPGQGARGYTF
CDR3nt: TGTGCCAGCAGTAATCCGGGACAGGGGGCGCGAGGCTACACCTTC

len: 12
d_gene: .
v_gene: TRBV4-3
abundance: .
j_gene: TRBJ1-4
CDR3aa: CASSQGVGTVFF
CDR3nt: TGCGCCAGCAGCCAAGGGGTGGGGACTGTTTTTTTT

len: 15
d_gene: .
v_gene: TRBV9
abundance: .
j_gene: TRBJ2-5
CDR3aa: CASSVGTTVLGTQYF
CDR3nt: TGTGCCAGCAGCGTAGGGACTACGGTTCTTGGGACCCAGTACTTC

len: 13
d_gene: .
v_gene: TRBV2
abundance: .
j_gene: TRBJ2-3
CDR3aa: CASSGVQTDTQYF
CDR3nt: TGTGCCAGCAGTGGGGTGCAGACAGATACGCAGTATTTT

len: 14
d_gene: TRBD1
v_gene: TRBV5-1
abundance: .
j_gene: TRBJ1-2
CDR3aa: CASRRTGSNYGYTF
CDR3nt: TGCGCCAGCAGAAGGACAGGGAGTAACTATGGCTACACCTTC

len: 13
d_gene: .
v_gene: TRBV30
abundance: .
j_gene: TRBJ1-3
CDR3aa: CAWSVLSGNTIYF
CDR3nt: TGTGCCTGGAGTGTCCTCTCTGGAAACACCATATATTTT

len: 17
d_gene: TRBD2
v_gene: TRBV11-3
abundance: .
j_gene: TRBJ2-7
CDR3aa: CASSLSLYSGRSYEQYF
CDR3nt: TGTGCCAGCAGCTTATCCCTTTATAGCGGGAGGTCCTACGAGCAGTACTTC

len: 19
d_gene: TRBD2
v_gene: TRBV18
abundance: .
j_gene: TRBJ2-2
CDR3aa: CASSLGLAGPGGNTGELFF
CDR3nt: TGTGCCAGCTCACTGGGACTAGCGGGACCAGGAGGGAACACCGGGGAGCTGTTTTTT

len: 16
d_gene: .
v_gene: TRBV15
abundance: .
j_gene: TRBJ1-4
CDR3aa: CATSRVRGWTNEKLFF
CDR3nt: TGTGCCACCAGCAGAGTCCGGGGATGGACTAATGAAAAACTGTTTTTT

len: 14
d_gene: TRBD1
v_gene: TRBV6-5
abundance: .
j_gene: TRBJ1-4
CDR3aa: CASSYGGQNEKLFF
CDR3nt: TGTGCCAGCAGTTACGGGGGACAGAATGAAAAACTGTTTTTT

len: 15
d_gene: TRBD2
v_gene: TRBV5-4
abundance: .
j_gene: TRBJ2-7
CDR3aa: CASSVRSGTVGEQYF
CDR3nt: TGTGCCAGCAGTGTTCGTAGCGGGACGGTGGGGGAGCAGTACTTC

len: 15
d_gene: .
v_gene: TRBV27
abundance: .
j_gene: TRBJ2-7
CDR3aa: CASIGGDRGTYEQYF
CDR3nt: TGTGCCAGCATCGGTGGGGACCGGGGGACCTACGAGCAGTACTTC

len: 15
d_gene: TRBD1
v_gene: TRBV7-3
abundance: .
j_gene: TRBJ1-4
CDR3aa: CASSPTGQGNEKLFF
CDR3nt: TGTGCCAGCAGCCCCACCGGACAGGGCAATGAAAAACTGTTTTTT